Following are 8 T cell receptor beta chains from one sample sequenced in a study of shared clonotypes between healthy human individuals (dated by TCRdb to 2020 to 2021). The library was generated by the immunoSEQ multiplex PCR assay. Here the immuneACCESS table is served through TCRdb, limited to in-frame sequences with V and J called. Missing clones are a known gap in these copies; in checked studies unresolved V genes cover under half, and the rest lacks a known reason. The sample table lists hundreds of thousands of clones, roughly 70% of them with a count of one. Of the sample, 1.5% to 2% falls within the top ten clones. The specimen sequenced was memory CD4+ T cells sorted from blood. The cell subset or site label for this specimen denotes: CD45RA-negative fraction. These receptors all stem from a woman aged 30 to 39 in good health.

This clone occurred many times. CDR3: CASSALSGRDFREKLFF. CDR3 nucleotide sequence: TGTGCCAGCTCTGCATTATCGGGGCGGGATTTTAGGGAAAAACTGTTTTTT. The chain has TRBV4-2 and TRBJ1-4; possible D gene TRBD1, 5 bases. The CDR3 contains 17 residues. V lost 8 bases, J lost 8 bases, and 27 bases lay in between. The germline V gene encodes CDR1 LGHNA and CDR2 YNFKEQ.

The genes are TRBV7-2 and TRBJ1-5; unclear D gene. Per the germline V gene, CDR1 is SGHTA and CDR2 is FQGNSA. V lost 3 bases to trimming and J lost 5 bases, with 8 bases between them. The CDR3 is 13 amino acids. The CDR3 loop is CASSLRGDQPQHF. The DNA of the CDR3 is TGTGCCAGCAGCTTGCGGGGAGATCAGCCCCAGCATTTT.

Only a few counts were recorded for this clone. The CDR3, as DNA: TGCGCCAGCAGCGCGCCCCTCGCCGGGGGCCTGAAGGAGCAGTACTTC. Encoded protein: CASSAPLAGGLKEQYF. The chain joins TRBV5-1 to TRBJ2-7; D possibly uses TRBD1 or TRBD2 (6 bases each). CDR1 SGHRS and CDR2 YFSETQ come from the germline V gene. The CDR3 is 16 residues long. Trimming took 4 bases from V and 7 from J, leaving 24 bases between them.

The rearrangement links TRBV5-4 to TRBJ1-2; D unresolved. The ends were cut back, 2 bases at V and 5 bases at J, with 13 bases in the middle. CDR1 is SGHNT, CDR2 YYREEE, per germline (reference sequence). This CDR3 contains 14 residues. CDR3 protein: CASSFVTEGYGYTF. In DNA, the CDR3 is TGTGCCAGCAGCTTCGTCACAGAAGGGTATGGCTACACCTTC.

The chain links TRBV6-6 to TRBJ1-2; TRBD1 agrees at 9 bases. Germline V gene sequence: CDR1 MNHNY, CDR2 SVGAGI (reference sequence). The ends lost 5 bases at V and 4 bases at J; junction bases unmatched: 5. The CDR3 sequence is 14 residues long. The CDR3 sequence: CASSRDRGGYGYTF. The CDR3 bases are TGTGCCAGCAGTCGCGACAGGGGGGGCTATGGCTACACCTTC.

The chain combines TRBV7-9 with TRBJ2-1; either TRBD1 or TRBD2 may fit D (5 bases each). The CDR3 is 12 amino acids. V was trimmed by 4 bases and J by 9 bases, leaving 10 bases between them. CDR1 is SEHNR and CDR2 is FQNEAQ in the germline V gene (reference sequence). The CDR3, as DNA: TGTGCCAGCAGCTCGACTGGGGGTGAGCAGTTCTTC. Translated: CASSSTGGEQFF.

The chain recombines TRBV5-1 with TRBJ1-2; TRBD1 matches at 9 bases. This CDR3 contains 14 residues. CDR1 SGHRS and CDR2 YFSETQ come from the germline V gene. Unmatched junction bases numbered 8, after V lost 4 bases and J lost 7 bases. The CDR3 here is CASSLGQGGSGYTF. As DNA, the CDR3 is TGCGCCAGCAGCCTGGGACAGGGCGGAAGTGGCTACACCTTC.

The chain links TRBV15 to TRBJ2-1; no clear D. The CDR3 loop spans 15 amino acids. V lost 0 bases, J lost 7 bases, and 13 bases lay in between. Germline CDR1 is LNHNV and CDR2 is YYDKDF (reference sequence). The CDR3, as DNA: TGTGCCACCAGCAGAGACATACTTCCGCCTAATGAGCAGTTCTTC. This encodes CATSRDILPPNEQFF.